The clone carrying this TCR beta chain appeared many times. Its antigen is as yet unknown. V was cut by 3 bases and J by 0 bases, with 9 bases left in between. This CDR3 is 14 amino acids long. The germline V gene encodes CDR1 MDHEN and CDR2 SYDVKM. The sample originates from a study of blood T cells in healthy people across ages. Whole-study findings and limits: Unsorted PBMCs prevented conclusive naive versus antigen-experienced comparison.

Together with a sample-barcoded 5' primer, a J-beta primer mix was included in a second PCR lasting about 6 to 11 cycles. Each cDNA molecule carried a tag from a template-switch adaptor that contained 12 random nucleotides. One entry per CDR3 protein results from TCRdb running MiXCR on the 5' RACE reads. Found here are 750,000 to 850,000 distinct CDR3 sequences, approximately 25% of them singletons; the top ten hold more than 3%. A further study also used this sample, focusing on T cells of mothers and their children.

This chain connects TRBV28 to TRBJ2-7; D is perhaps TRBD1 or TRBD2 (5 bases each). The TCR was taken from a boy aged 5-17 years in good health. The material sequenced was blood. CDR3 amino acids: CASSLWGSSYEQYF. CDR3 nucleotide sequence: TGTGCCAGCAGTTTGTGGGGGAGCTCCTACGAGCAGTACTTC.